These 19 T cell receptor beta chains came from one sample sequenced in a study of identical twins. TCRdb independently ran MiXCR on the 5' RACE reads; one entry per CDR3 protein. The table shows around 480,000 distinct CDR3 sequences, with 14% occurring only once. This sample also belongs to another study, concerning yellow fever vaccine responses in identical twins.

The sample was CD4+ T cells sorted from blood. The receptors stem from a woman aged 18-30 years in good health.

This clonotype has a count of ten or more. V and J are TRBV12-3 or TRBV12-4 and TRBJ2-5, with 8 bases identical to TRBD2. V was clipped by 1 base and J by 2 bases; unmatched bases: 6. This CDR3 region has 16 residues. CDR3 in amino acids: CASSLVTSALQETQYF. The CDR3 DNA sequence: TGTGCCAGCAGTTTAGTGACTAGCGCCCTGCAAGAGACCCAGTACTTC.

This chain connects TRBV2 to TRBJ2-1, with no clear D. Trimming pared 6 bases from V and 7 bases from J, leaving 10 bases between. The CDR3 contains 12 residues. Germline values: CDR1 SNHLY, CDR2 FYNNEI. The CDR3 DNA follows: TGTGCCAGCAGATGGGAAACAAATGAGCAGTTCTTC. Protein sequence: CASRWETNEQFF.

V and J are TRBV9 and TRBJ2-2, with 8 bases matching TRBD1. There are 15 residues in the CDR3. V was pared by 3 bases and J by 6 bases, with 7 bases of the junction left unmatched. Germline CDR1 is SGDLS and CDR2 is YYNGEE. The DNA for the CDR3 is TGTGCCAGCAGCGCGGTGGGACAGGTTCCCGGGGAGCTGTTTTTT. Protein product: CASSAVGQVPGELFF.

This rearrangement joins TRBV3-1 to TRBJ2-1, with TRBD2 matching 13 bases. This CDR3 spans 14 amino acids. V was clipped by 6 bases and J by 7 bases; unmatched bases: 3. Germline CDR1 reads LGHDT; CDR2 reads YNNKEL (reference sequence). This chain's CDR3 is CASRGTSGKNEQFF. Written as DNA, the CDR3 is TGTGCCAGCAGAGGGACTAGCGGGAAGAATGAGCAGTTCTTC.

V gene TRBV20-1 combines with J gene TRBJ2-1; 9 nucleotides match TRBD2. Germline CDR1 reads DFQATT; CDR2 reads SNEGSKA (reference sequence). CDR3 length: 12 amino acids. V shed 3 bases and J 8 bases; nucleotides not matched to a gene: 2. This CDR3 is CSASVAGDEQFF. In DNA, the CDR3 is TGCAGTGCTAGCGTAGCGGGAGATGAGCAGTTCTTC.

The chain carries TRBV5-1 and TRBJ2-5; D is ambiguous. This CDR3 region has 15 residues. Trimming stripped 5 bases from V and 0 bases from J, with 14 bases between. Germline CDR1 reads SGHRS; CDR2 reads YFSETQ. Written as DNA, the CDR3 is TGCGCCAGCAGTCCGTCGGGTTATGACCAAGAGACCCAGTACTTC. This codes for CASSPSGYDQETQYF.

The gene calls are TRBV7-6 and TRBJ2-1; the match to TRBD2 covers 15 bases. J gave up 4 bases and V 4 bases, and 5 bases lay outside the gene matches. CDR3 size: 17 residues. Germline CDR1 reads SGHVS; CDR2 reads FNYEAQ. The CDR3 nucleotides are TGTGCCAGCAGCTCACCGGGACTAGCGGGGGGTTACAATGAGCAGTTCTTC. It codes for CASSSPGLAGGYNEQFF.

This clonotype was detected only a few times. The rearrangement links TRBV15 to TRBJ2-7; tentatively, D is TRBD2 (6 bases). Trimming took off 1 base at V and 6 bases at J, with 16 bases between the two ends. Germline V gene data show CDR1 as LNHNV and CDR2 as YYDKDF (reference sequence). This CDR3 has 15 amino acids. The CDR3 DNA follows: TGTGCCACCAGCAGAGGACTATTCGACGGGGGCGAGCAGTACTTC. It yields the protein CATSRGLFDGGEQYF.

The sample holds a few counts of this clonotype. This sequence joins TRBV29-1 and TRBJ2-6; 7 nucleotides line up with TRBD1. This CDR3 contains 17 residues. Germline values: CDR1 SQVTM, CDR2 ANQGSEA. The trim removed 5 bases at V and 0 bases at J, leaving 10 bases unmatched. CDR3 sequence: CSVRTTGNGSGANVLTF. Here the CDR3 DNA reads TGCAGCGTTAGAACGACAGGGAATGGCTCTGGGGCCAACGTCCTGACTTTC.

This clonotype was seen only a few times. The chain is built from TRBV3-1 and TRBJ2-3; 7 nucleotides agree with TRBD2. The CDR3 totals 14 residues. The V gene end was trimmed by 8 bases and the J gene end by 0 bases; junction bases not matched to a gene: 5. Germline CDR1 and CDR2: LGHDT and YNNKEL (reference sequence). CDR3 in DNA: TGTGCCAGCGGGGGGGTGACGAGCACAGATACGCAGTATTTT. As protein: CASGGVTSTDTQYF.

This clonotype came up a few times. J is TRBJ2-7 and V is TRBV5-5; D remains unclear. V was cut by 1 base and J by 0 bases, with 14 bases left in between. The CDR3 consists of 16 residues. Looked up from germline, CDR1 is SGHKS and CDR2 is YYEKEE (reference sequence). The CDR3 DNA follows: TGTGCCAGCAGCTTGTTGGTTCCAGCGCGCTCCTACGAGCAGTACTTC. It is translated as CASSLLVPARSYEQYF.

The table lists this clonotype with many counts. The rearrangement uses TRBV19 and TRBJ2-5; 12 bases align to TRBD2. The CDR3 loop spans 16 amino acids. Germline loops: CDR1 LNHDA, CDR2 SQIVND (reference sequence). The V gene end was trimmed by 5 bases and the J gene end by 6 bases; junction bases not matched to a gene: 10. In DNA form, the CDR3 reads TGTGCCAGTAGTTCGACTTCTCTAGCGGGAGGGAAGACCCAGTACTTC. Its protein is CASSSTSLAGGKTQYF.

This clonotype was detected ten times or more. The chain links TRBV29-1 to TRBJ2-5; D unclear. V lost 7 bases and J 3 bases, leaving 15 bases between the germline ends. Germline V gives CDR1 SQVTM, CDR2 ANQGSEA. This CDR3 spans 13 amino acids. In nucleotides, the CDR3 is TGCAGCGGCCGGACCTGGCGTGAAGAGACCCAGTACTTC. It specifies CSGRTWREETQYF.

The V gene is TRBV7-9, the J gene TRBJ2-5; TRBD1 matches 8 bases. V lost 5 bases and J lost 5; bases outside the gene matches: 16. The CDR3 consists of 17 residues. Germline loops: CDR1 SEHNR, CDR2 FQNEAQ (reference sequence). CDR3 nucleotide sequence: TGTGCCAGCAGCATAATCTTCTCGGACAGGGATCGGGAGACCCAGTACTTC. Protein product: CASSIIFSDRDRETQYF.

The chain uses TRBV2 and TRBJ2-3, with D tentatively TRBD1 (6 bases). The V end lost 3 bases, the J end lost 3 bases, and 10 bases lay between the germline ends. This CDR3 comprises 14 residues. The V gene's germline CDR1 is SNHLY and CDR2 FYNNEI. Here the CDR3 DNA reads TGTGCCAGCAGTGACTCCAGGGGTACAGATACGCAGTATTTT. Its translation is CASSDSRGTDTQYF.

This clonotype was seen just once. The CDR3 region is CASRNREQSYEQYF. DNA for the CDR3: TGTGCCTCCAGGAACAGGGAACAGTCCTACGAGCAGTACTTC. V and J are TRBV6-1 and TRBJ2-7; D possibly corresponds to TRBD1 (6 bases). The CDR3 runs to 14 residues. Between the trimmed V and J ends, which lost 11 bases and 1 base, there was a span of 18 bases. CDR1 and CDR2 from the germline V gene are MNHNS and SASEGT.

The V and J genes are TRBV5-6 and TRBJ1-4; 7 bases map to TRBD1. The CDR3 totals 14 residues. Germline V lookup: CDR1 SGHDT, CDR2 YYEEEE. The V gene end was trimmed by 4 bases and the J gene end by 6 bases; junction bases not matched to a gene: 6. The CDR3 is CASSPQGRDEKLFF. Here the CDR3 DNA reads TGTGCCAGCAGCCCACAGGGGAGGGATGAAAAACTGTTTTTT.

The chain links TRBV6-5 to TRBJ2-3, with D tentatively TRBD2 (6 bases). This CDR3 has 14 residues. The V gene lost 4 bases and the J gene lost 4 bases, with 12 bases spanning the gap. The germline V gene encodes CDR1 MNHEY and CDR2 SVGAGI. CDR3 loop: CASSFSDYSDTQYF. The CDR3, as DNA: TGTGCCAGCAGTTTCTCGGACTATTCAGATACGCAGTATTTT.

The J gene is TRBJ2-1, the V gene TRBV7-8; 12 bases are a match to TRBD2. From germline, CDR1 is SGHVS and CDR2 FQNEAQ. This CDR3 spans 15 amino acids. V shed 7 bases and J 4 bases; nucleotides not matched to a gene: 5. CDR3 in DNA: TGTGCCAGCATTCGGACTAGCGGGGAATACAATGAGCAGTTCTTC. This codes for CASIRTSGEYNEQFF. The whole variable domain, filled in from reference TRBV7-8 and TRBJ2-1, reads GAGVSQSPRYKVAKRGQDVALRCDPISGHVSLFWYQQALGQGPEFLTYFQNEAQLDKSGLPSDRFFAERPEGSVSTLKIQRTQQEDSAVYLCASIRTSGEYNEQFFGPGTRLTVL.